The source of this TCR beta chain is a study of shared clonotypes between healthy human individuals. The study, taken as a whole, reports: A handful of donors shared approximately 5% of their naive CD4 clonotypes. The sampled material consisted only of blood, and tissue repertoires are likely to differ. Compared with memory subsets, naive subsets generally had larger estimated richness.

This clone was counted between two and nine times. Its antigen is not identified. The authors' processing: In the immunoSEQ data, sequences were junction-only and lacked quality scores, so filtering differed. The table came from immunoSEQ multiplex PCR; TCRdb's copy has only in-frame clones and leaves some out. D and trimming come from the DNA, and the V and J calls and clone size come from that table. The sample yields over a million clones, around 82% seen once. This clonotype originated in a young man in good health. Some clones in this sample may be carry-over from other donors' samples. The sequenced sample was memory CD4+ T cells from PBMCs. Subset specified: CD45RA-negative fraction.

The CDR3 DNA reads as TGCGCCAGCAGCTTGGGACGGAGAGCCTACGAGCAGTACTTC. Residues: CASSLGRRAYEQYF. The V call is TRBV5-1, the J call TRBJ2-5, with unresolved D. The end of the DNA is better explained by TRBJ2-7, so the J call may be wrong. This CDR3 is 14 amino acids long. The germline gives CDR1 SGHRS, CDR2 YFSETQ.